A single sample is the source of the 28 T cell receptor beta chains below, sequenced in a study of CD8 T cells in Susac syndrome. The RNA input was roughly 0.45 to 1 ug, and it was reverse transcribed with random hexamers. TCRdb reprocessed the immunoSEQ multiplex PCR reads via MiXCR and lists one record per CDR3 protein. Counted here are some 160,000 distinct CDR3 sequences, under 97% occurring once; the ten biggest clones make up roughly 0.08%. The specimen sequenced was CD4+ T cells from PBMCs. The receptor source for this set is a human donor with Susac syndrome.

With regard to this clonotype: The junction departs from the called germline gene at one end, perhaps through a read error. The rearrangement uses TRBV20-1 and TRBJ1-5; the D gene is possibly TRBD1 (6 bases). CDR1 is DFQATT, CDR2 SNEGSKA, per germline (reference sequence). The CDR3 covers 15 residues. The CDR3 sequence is CGGGGRGWSNQPQHF. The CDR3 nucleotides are TGTGGTGGGGGGGGGCGCGGATGGAGCAATCAACCCCAGCATTTT.

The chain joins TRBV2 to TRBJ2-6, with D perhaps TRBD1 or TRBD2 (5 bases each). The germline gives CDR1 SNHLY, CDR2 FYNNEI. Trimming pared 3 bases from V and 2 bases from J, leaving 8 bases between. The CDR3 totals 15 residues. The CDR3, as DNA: TGTGCCAGCAGTGAGTTGGGGGCTGGGGCCAACGTCCTGACTTTC. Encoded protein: CASSELGAGANVLTF.

In DNA form, the CDR3 reads TGCAGCGTTGATTTGACAGGCTACGAGCAGTACTTC. Protein product: CSVDLTGYEQYF. The chain recombines TRBV29-1 with TRBJ2-7; D possibly corresponds to TRBD1 (6 bases). CDR1 is SQVTM and CDR2 is ANQGSEA in the germline V gene. V shed 3 bases and J shed 3 bases, with 9 bases lying between them. This CDR3 contains 12 residues.

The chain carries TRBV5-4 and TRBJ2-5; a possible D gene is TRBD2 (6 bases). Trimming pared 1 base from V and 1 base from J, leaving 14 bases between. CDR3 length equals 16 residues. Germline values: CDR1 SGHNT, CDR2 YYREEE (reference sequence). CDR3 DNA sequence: TGTGCCAGCAGCTTGAAGAAAAGGGACTCCCAAGAGACCCAGTACTTC. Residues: CASSLKKRDSQETQYF.

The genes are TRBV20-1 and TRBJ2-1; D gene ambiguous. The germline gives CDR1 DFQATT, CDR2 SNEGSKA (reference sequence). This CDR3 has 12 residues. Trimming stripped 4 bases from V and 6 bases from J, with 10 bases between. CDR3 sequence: CSATNDRNEQFF. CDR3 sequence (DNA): TGCAGTGCTACAAACGACCGCAATGAGCAGTTCTTC.

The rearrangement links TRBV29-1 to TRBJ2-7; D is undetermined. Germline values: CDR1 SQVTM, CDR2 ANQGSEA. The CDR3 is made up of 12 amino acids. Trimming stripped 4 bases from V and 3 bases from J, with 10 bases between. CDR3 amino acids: CSVGWENYEQYF. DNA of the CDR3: TGCAGCGTTGGTTGGGAAAACTACGAGCAGTACTTC.

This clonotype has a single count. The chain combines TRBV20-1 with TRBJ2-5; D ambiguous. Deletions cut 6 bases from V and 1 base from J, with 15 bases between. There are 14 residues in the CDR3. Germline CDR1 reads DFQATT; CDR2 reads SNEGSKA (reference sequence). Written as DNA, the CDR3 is TGCAGTGCCGCCTCTCCACAGATCCAAGAGACCCAGTACTTC. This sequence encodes CSAASPQIQETQYF.

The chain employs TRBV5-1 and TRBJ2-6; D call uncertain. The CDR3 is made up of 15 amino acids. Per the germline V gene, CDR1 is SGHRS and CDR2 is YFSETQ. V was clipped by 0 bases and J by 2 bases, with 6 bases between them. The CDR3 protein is CASSLVGTGANVLTF. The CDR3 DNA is TGCGCCAGCAGCTTGGTGGGGACTGGGGCCAACGTCCTGACTTTC. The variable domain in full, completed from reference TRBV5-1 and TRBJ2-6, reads KAGVTQTPRYLIKTRGQQVTLSCSPISGHRSVSWYQQTPGQGLQFLFEYFSETQRNKGNFPGRFSGRQFSNSRSEMNVSTLELGDSALYLCASSLVGTGANVLTFGAGSRLTVL.

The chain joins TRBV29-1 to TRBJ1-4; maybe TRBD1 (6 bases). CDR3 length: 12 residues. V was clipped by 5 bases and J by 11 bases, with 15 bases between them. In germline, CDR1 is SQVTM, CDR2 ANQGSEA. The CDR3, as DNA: TGCAGCGTTTCTGGACAGAGCAGGAAACTGTTTTTT. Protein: CSVSGQSRKLFF.

The CDR3 is CASSPQFATNEKLFF. The CDR3, as DNA: TGTGCCAGCAGTCCCCAGTTTGCAACTAATGAAAAACTGTTTTTT. The V and J genes are TRBV6-5 and TRBJ1-4, with D hard to call. Trimming removed 5 bases at V and 0 bases at J, with 10 bases between. The CDR3 contains 15 residues. CDR1 and CDR2 from the germline V gene are MNHEY and SVGAGI.

The CDR3 loop reads CASSQELAGPYEQYF. CDR3 DNA sequence: TGTGCCAGCAGCCAGGAATTAGCGGGGCCCTACGAGCAGTACTTC. The chain couples TRBV14 to TRBJ2-7; 8 positions agree with TRBD2. This CDR3 comprises 15 residues. Germline trimming cut 3 bases from V and 2 bases from J; bases unmatched to any gene: 6. Germline CDR1 is SGHDN and CDR2 is FVKESK. Using reference TRBV14 and TRBJ2-7 for the parts outside the CDR3, the full variable domain is EAGVTQFPSHSVIEKGQTVTLRCDPISGHDNLYWYRRVMGKEIKFLLHFVKESKQDESGMPNNRFLAERTGGTYSTLKVQPAELEDSGVYFCASSQELAGPYEQYFGPGTRLTVT.

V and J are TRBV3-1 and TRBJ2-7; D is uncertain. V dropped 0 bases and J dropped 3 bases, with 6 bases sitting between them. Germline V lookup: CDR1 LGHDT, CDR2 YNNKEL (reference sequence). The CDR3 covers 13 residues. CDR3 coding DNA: TGTGCCAGCAGCCAAGAGGGGTTCTACGAGCAGTACTTC. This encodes CASSQEGFYEQYF.

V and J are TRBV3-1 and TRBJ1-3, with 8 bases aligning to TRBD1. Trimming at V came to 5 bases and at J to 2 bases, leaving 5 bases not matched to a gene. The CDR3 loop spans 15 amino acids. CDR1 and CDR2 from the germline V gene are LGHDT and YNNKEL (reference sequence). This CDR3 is CASSLRTGTGNTIYF. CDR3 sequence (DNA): TGTGCCAGCAGCTTGAGGACAGGGACTGGAAACACCATATATTTT.

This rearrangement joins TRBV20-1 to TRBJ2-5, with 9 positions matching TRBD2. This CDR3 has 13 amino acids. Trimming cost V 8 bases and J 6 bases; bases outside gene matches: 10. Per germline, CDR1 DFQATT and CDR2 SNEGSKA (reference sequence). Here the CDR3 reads CSTASGMYKTQYF. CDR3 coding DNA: TGCAGTACTGCTAGCGGGATGTACAAGACCCAGTACTTC.

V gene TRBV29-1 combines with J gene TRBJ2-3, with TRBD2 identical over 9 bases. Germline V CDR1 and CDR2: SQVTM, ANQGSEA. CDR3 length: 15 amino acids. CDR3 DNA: TGCAATCAGGGGCGGGGGGGCCTTTCCACAGATACGCAGTATTTT. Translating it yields CNQGRGGLSTDTQYF.

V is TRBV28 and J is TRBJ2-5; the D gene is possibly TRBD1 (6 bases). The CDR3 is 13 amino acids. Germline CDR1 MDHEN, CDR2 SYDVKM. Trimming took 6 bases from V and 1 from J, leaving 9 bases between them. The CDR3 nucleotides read TGTGCCAGCAGGGGGGCTTCCCAAGAGACCCAGTACTTC. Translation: CASRGASQETQYF.

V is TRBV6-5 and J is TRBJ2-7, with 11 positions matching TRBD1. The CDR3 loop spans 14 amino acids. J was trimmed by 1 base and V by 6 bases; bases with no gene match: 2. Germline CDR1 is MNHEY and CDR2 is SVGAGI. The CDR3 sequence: CASRRDRGSYEQYF. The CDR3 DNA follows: TGTGCCAGCAGACGGGACAGGGGGTCCTACGAGCAGTACTTC.

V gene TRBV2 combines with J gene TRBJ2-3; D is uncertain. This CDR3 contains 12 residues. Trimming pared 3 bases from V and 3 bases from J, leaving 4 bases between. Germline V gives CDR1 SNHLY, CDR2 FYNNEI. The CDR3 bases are TGTGCCAGCAGTGAGAGTACAGATACGCAGTATTTT. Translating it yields CASSESTDTQYF.

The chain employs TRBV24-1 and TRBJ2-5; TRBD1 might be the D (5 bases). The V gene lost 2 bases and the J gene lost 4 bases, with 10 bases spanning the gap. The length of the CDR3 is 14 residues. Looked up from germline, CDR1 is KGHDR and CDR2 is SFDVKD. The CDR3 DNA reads TGTGCCACCAGTGATTCCAGGGTCGGAGAGACCCAGTACTTC. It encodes CATSDSRVGETQYF.

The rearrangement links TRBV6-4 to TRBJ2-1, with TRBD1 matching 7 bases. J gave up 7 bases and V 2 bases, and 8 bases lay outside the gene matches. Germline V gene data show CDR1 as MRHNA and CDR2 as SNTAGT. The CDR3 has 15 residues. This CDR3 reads CASSDIVRGRNEQFF. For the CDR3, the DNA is TGTGCCAGCAGTGACATAGTTAGGGGGCGGAATGAGCAGTTCTTC.

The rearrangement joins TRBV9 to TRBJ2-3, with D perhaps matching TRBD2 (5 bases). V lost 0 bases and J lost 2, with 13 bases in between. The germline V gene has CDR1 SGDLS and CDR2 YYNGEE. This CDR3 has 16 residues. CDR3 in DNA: TGTGCCAGCAGCGTAGGGGGAGTGCCCTTCACAGATACGCAGTATTTT. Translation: CASSVGGVPFTDTQYF.

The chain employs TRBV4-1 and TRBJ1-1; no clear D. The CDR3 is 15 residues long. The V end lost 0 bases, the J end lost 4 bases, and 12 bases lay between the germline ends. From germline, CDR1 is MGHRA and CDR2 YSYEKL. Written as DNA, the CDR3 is TGCGCCAGCAGCCAAGAGAGCGGTTGGGGCACTGAAGCTTTCTTT. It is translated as CASSQESGWGTEAFF.

The CDR3 DNA is TGCAGCGTTGGTCAGGGAGGGGGCACTGAAGCTTTCTTT. Translated, it gives CSVGQGGGTEAFF. The chain links TRBV29-1 to TRBJ1-1, with a weak D call TRBD1 (6 bases). This CDR3 is 13 amino acids long. Germline-derived CDR1 and CDR2 are SQVTM and ANQGSEA. With 4 bases removed from V and 4 bases from J, the gap between germline ends came to 13 bases.

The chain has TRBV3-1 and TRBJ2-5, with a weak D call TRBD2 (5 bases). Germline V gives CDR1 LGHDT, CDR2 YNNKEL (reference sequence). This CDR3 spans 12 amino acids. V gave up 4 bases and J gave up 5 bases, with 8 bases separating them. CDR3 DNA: TGTGCCAGCAGCCGGCCGGGGGAGACCCAGTACTTC. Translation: CASSRPGETQYF.

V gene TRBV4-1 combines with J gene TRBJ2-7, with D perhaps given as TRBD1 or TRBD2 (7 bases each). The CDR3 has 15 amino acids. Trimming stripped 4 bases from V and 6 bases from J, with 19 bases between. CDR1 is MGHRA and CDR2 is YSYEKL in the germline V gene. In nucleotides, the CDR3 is TGCGCCAGCAGCCGACCCGGGACAGCGGGGCTCGAGCAGTACTTC. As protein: CASSRPGTAGLEQYF.

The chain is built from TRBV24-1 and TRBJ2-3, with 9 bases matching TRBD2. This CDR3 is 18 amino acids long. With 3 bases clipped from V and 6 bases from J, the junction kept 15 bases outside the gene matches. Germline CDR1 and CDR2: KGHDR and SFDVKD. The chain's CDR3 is CATSDGASGVGLWDTQYF. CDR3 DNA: TGTGCCACCAGTGATGGCGCTAGCGGGGTCGGTCTGTGGGATACGCAGTATTTT.

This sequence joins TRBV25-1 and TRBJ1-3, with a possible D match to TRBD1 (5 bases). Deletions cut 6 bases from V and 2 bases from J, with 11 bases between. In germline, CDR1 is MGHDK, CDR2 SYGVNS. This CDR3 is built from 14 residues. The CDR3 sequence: CASRSRAAGNTIYF. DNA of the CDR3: TGTGCCAGCAGGAGCAGGGCGGCTGGAAACACCATATATTTT.

CDR3 nucleotides: TGTGCCAGCAGTCTACACTATGGCTACACCTTC. Translation: CASSLHYGYTF. The chain recombines TRBV28 with TRBJ1-2; D unclear. Germline V CDR1 and CDR2: MDHEN, SYDVKM. The CDR3 has 11 residues. The V and J ends lost 5 bases and 3 bases respectively, with 4 bases between them.